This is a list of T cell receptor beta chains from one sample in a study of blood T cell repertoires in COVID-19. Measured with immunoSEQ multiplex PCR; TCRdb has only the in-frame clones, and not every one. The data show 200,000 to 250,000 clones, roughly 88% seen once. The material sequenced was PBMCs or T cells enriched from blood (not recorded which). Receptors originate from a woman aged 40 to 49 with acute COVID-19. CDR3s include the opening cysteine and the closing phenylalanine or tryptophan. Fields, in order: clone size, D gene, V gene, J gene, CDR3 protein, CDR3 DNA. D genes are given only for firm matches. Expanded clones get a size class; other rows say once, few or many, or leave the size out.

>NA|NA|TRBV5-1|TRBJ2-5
CASSLGQVAETQYF
TGCGCCAGCAGCTTGGGACAGGTGGCCGAGACCCAGTACTTC
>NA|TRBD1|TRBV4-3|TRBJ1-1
CASSPNRGQYTEAFF
TGCGCCAGCAGCCCAAACAGGGGGCAATACACTGAAGCTTTCTTT
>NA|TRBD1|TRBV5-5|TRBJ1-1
CASSLIGGSGGNTEAFF
TGTGCCAGCAGCTTGATCGGGGGATCAGGGGGCAACACTGAAGCTTTCTTT
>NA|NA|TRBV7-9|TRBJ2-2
CANADWATGELFF
TGTGCCAACGCGGACTGGGCCACCGGGGAGCTGTTTTTT
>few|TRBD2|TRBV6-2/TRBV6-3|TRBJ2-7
CASTPSGASARSYEQYF
TGTGCCAGCACCCCAAGCGGGGCCTCAGCTAGGTCCTACGAGCAGTACTTC
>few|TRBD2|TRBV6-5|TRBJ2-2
CASSYRSGVGTGELFF
TGTGCCAGCAGTTACCGTAGCGGGGTAGGGACCGGGGAGCTGTTTTTT
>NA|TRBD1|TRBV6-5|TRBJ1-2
CASSPTGRYGYTF
TGTGCCAGCAGTCCGACAGGGAGGTATGGCTACACCTTC
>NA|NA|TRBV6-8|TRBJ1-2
CASSPPVIHGYTF
TGTGCCAGCAGTCCCCCGGTAATCCATGGCTACACCTTC
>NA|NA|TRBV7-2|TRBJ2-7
CASSLVRAYEQYF
TGTGCCAGCAGCTTAGTGAGGGCCTACGAGCAGTACTTC
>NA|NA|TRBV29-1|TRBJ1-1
CSARPGGDTEAFF
TGCAGCGCCCGCCCGGGAGGGGACACTGAAGCTTTCTTT
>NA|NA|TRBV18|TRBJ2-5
CASSPGRDIETQYF
TGTGCCAGCTCACCCGGACGGGATATTGAGACCCAGTACTTC
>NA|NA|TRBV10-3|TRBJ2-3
CAISESTGVGLEAQYF
TGTGCCATCAGTGAGTCGACGGGGGTGGGGTTGGAGGCGCAGTATTTT
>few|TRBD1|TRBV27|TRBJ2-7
CASSLRQGEYEQYF
TGTGCCAGCAGTTTACGACAGGGGGAGTACGAGCAGTACTTC
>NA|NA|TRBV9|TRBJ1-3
CASSLSNTIYF
TGTGCCAGCAGCCTCTCAAACACCATATATTTT
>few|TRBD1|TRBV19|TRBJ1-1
CASSIETTGSAREAFF
TGTGCCAGTAGTATAGAAACGACAGGGTCCGCCAGGGAAGCTTTCTTT
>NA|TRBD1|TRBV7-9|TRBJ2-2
CASFGQGNTGELFF
TGTGCCAGCTTCGGACAGGGAAATACCGGGGAGCTGTTTTTT
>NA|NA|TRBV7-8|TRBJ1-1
CASSPVGARTEAFF
TGTGCCAGCAGCCCAGTGGGGGCCAGAACTGAAGCTTTCTTT
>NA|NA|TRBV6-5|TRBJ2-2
CASRAILQGAGELFF
TGTGCCAGCAGAGCAATCTTACAGGGTGCCGGGGAGCTGTTTTTT
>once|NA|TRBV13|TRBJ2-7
CASRGGPMNEQYF
TGTGCCAGCAGGGGGGGGCCTATGAACGAGCAGTACTTC
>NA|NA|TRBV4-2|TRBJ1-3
CASSQAGGTGNTIYF
TGTGCCAGCAGCCAAGCGGGAGGTACTGGAAACACCATATATTTT
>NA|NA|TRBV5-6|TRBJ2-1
CASSLGATLEQFF
TGTGCCAGCAGCTTGGGGGCCACCCTCGAGCAGTTCTTC
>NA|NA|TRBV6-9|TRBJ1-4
CASSYRGGGGEAEKLFF
TGTGCCAGCAGTTATCGGGGCGGAGGGGGGGAGGCTGAAAAACTGTTTTTT
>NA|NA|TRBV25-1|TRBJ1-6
CASSDFLSPLHF
TGTGCCAGCAGTGATTTTCTTTCACCCCTCCACTTT
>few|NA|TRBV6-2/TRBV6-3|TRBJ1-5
CASSQRPLTSNQPQHF
TGTGCCAGCAGTCAGCGGCCACTAACTAGCAATCAGCCCCAGCATTTT
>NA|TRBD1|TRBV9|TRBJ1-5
CASSDGTEPQHF
TGTGCCAGCAGCGATGGGACAGAGCCCCAGCATTTT
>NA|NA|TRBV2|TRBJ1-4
CASTTTNEKLFF
TGTGCCAGCACCACAACTAATGAAAAACTGTTTTTT
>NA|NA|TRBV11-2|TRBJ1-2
CASSLDGTQGEGYTF
TGTGCCAGCAGCTTAGATGGGACACAGGGCGAGGGCTACACCTTC
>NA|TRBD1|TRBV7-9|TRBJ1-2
CASSPRQGADGYTF
TGTGCCAGCAGCCCCCGACAGGGCGCAGATGGCTACACCTTC
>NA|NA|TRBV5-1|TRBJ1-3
CASSLEGDTIYF
TGCGCCAGCAGCTTGGAAGGGGACACCATATATTTT
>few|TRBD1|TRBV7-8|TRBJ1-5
CASSWDRGGNQPQHF
TGTGCCAGCAGCTGGGACAGGGGTGGCAATCAGCCCCAGCATTTT
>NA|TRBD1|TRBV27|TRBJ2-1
CASLGTGLTEQFF
TGTGCCAGCCTTGGGACAGGGTTGACTGAGCAGTTCTTC
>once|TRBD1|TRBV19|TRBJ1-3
CASSTRDRVTGNTIYF
TGTGCCAGTAGTACGAGGGACAGGGTAACTGGAAACACCATATATTTT
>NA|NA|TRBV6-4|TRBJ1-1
CASSQGLNTEAFF
TGTGCCAGCAGCCAGGGTTTGAACACTGAAGCTTTCTTT
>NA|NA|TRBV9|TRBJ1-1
CASSVVPVNTEAFF
TGTGCCAGCAGCGTAGTCCCGGTGAACACTGAAGCTTTCTTT
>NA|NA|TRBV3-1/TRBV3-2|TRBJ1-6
CASSQYRDSPLHF
TGTGCCAGCAGCCAATACCGAGATTCACCCCTCCACTTT
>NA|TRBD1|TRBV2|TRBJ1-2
CASSEIGLRDRNYGYTF
TGTGCCAGCAGTGAAATTGGGTTGAGGGACAGGAACTATGGCTACACCTTC
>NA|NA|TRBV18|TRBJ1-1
CASSPQRDTEAFF
TGTGCCAGCTCACCTCAACGGGACACTGAAGCTTTCTTT
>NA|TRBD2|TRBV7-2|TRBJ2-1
CASSLSPGGGQNEQFF
TGTGCCAGCAGCTTATCCCCCGGGGGGGGGCAGAATGAGCAGTTCTTC
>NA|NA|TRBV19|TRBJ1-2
CASSLSDHYGYTF
TGTGCCAGTAGTTTAAGCGACCACTATGGCTACACCTTC
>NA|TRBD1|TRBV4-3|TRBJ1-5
CASSQRTGGGGQPQHF
TGCGCCAGCAGCCAACGGACAGGGGGCGGAGGTCAGCCCCAGCATTTT
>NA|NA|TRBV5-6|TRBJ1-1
CASSLGAGDEAFF
TGTGCCAGCAGCCTTGGGGCAGGGGATGAAGCTTTCTTT
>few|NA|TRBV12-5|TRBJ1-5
CASGSGDSPNQPQHF
TGTGCTAGTGGTTCTGGGGACTCACCGAATCAGCCCCAGCATTTT
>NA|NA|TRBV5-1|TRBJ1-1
CASSRGSEAFF
TGCGCCAGCAGCCGGGGGTCTGAAGCTTTCTTT
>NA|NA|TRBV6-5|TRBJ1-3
CATRRVNTIYF
TGTGCCACCCGTCGTGTAAACACCATATATTTT
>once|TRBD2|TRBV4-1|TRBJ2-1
CASSQVERGGLNEQFF
TGCGCCAGCAGCCAAGTCGAGCGGGGGGGACTCAATGAGCAGTTCTTC
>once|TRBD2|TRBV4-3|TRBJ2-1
CASSQDLSSGGAEYNEQFF
TGCGCCAGCAGCCAAGATTTGTCTAGCGGGGGGGCTGAGTACAATGAGCAGTTCTTC
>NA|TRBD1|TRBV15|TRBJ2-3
CATSRDPGQGADTQYF
TGTGCCACCAGCAGAGATCCCGGACAGGGAGCAGATACGCAGTATTTT
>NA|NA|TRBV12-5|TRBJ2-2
CASATGNTGELFF
TGTGCTAGTGCGACAGGGAACACCGGGGAGCTGTTTTTT
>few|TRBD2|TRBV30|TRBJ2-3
CAWGSLGLGGTDTQYF
TGTGCCTGGGGAAGCCTGGGACTAGGGGGCACAGATACGCAGTATTTT
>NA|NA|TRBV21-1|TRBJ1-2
CASSQLQLTGHTNYGYTF
TGTGCCAGCAGTCAGCTACAGTTGACAGGACATACTAACTATGGCTACACCTTC
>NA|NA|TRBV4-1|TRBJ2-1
CASSQEARGTYNEQFF
TGCGCCAGCAGCCAAGAAGCCAGGGGAACCTACAATGAGCAGTTCTTC
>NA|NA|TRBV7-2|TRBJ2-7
CASSFGGGAPYEQYF
TGTGCCAGCAGCTTTGGAGGGGGGGCCCCCTACGAGCAGTACTTC
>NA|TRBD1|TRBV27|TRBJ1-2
CASSLSSAVERARGQRERVYGYTF
TGTGCCAGCAGTTTATCCTCGGCGGTTGAAAGAGCCCGGGGACAGAGGGAAAGGGTCTATGGCTACACCTTC